This TCR beta chain was retrieved from a study of cytomegalovirus exposure and HLA in healthy donors. It was with 60 Vbeta and 13 Jbeta primers that the PCR ran. The protocol was immunoSEQ multiplex PCR, while the TCRdb copy is restricted to in-frame clones and leaves out a portion. The table lists approximately 220,000 clones, almost 80% of them singletons. The source material was PBMCs. This receptor was obtained from a man younger than 35 in good health and CMV-seronegative.

The CDR3 loop is CASSQDRGRGNQPQHF. For the CDR3, the DNA is TGCGCCAGCAGCCAGGACAGGGGGCGAGGCAATCAGCCCCAGCATTTT. The gene calls are TRBV4-3 and TRBJ1-5; 11 bases align to TRBD1. This CDR3 contains 16 residues. Germline CDR1 is LGHNA and CDR2 is YSLEER. V trimming: 3 bases; J trimming: 2 bases; junction bases outside the gene matches: 3.